Below are 27 T cell receptor beta chains sequenced from a single sample in a study of blood T cell repertoires in COVID-19. Libraries were prepared by immunoSEQ multiplex PCR; TCRdb keeps only in-frame clonotypes and omits some of them. The data contain 95,000 to 150,000 clones, around 91% of them seen just once; the ten biggest clones take up 25% to 30%. The material sequenced was peripheral blood. The origin of the receptors is a man aged 65 to 85 with active or convalescent COVID-19.

The chain recombines TRBV3-1 (or the pseudogene TRBV3-2) with TRBJ2-7, with TRBD2 identical over 10 bases. The V and J ends lost 5 bases and 2 bases, in that order; junction bases with no gene match: 9. The CDR3 runs to 16 residues. CDR1 and CDR2 (germline): LGHDT, YNNKEL (reference sequence). Written as DNA, the CDR3 is TGTGCCAGCAGCAAAGGGATAGCGGGAGGAACCTACGAGCAGTACTTC. Translating it yields CASSKGIAGGTYEQYF.

V gene TRBV6-5 combines with J gene TRBJ1-2; weak D call: TRBD1 (5 bases). Germline-derived CDR1 and CDR2 are MNHEY and SVGAGI. V dropped 6 bases and J dropped 3 bases, with 17 bases sitting between them. CDR3 length: 15 amino acids. As DNA, the CDR3 is TGTGCCAGCAGACTTAAGGCAGACAGTCACTATGGCTACACCTTC. This gives the protein CASRLKADSHYGYTF.

The J gene is TRBJ1-6, the V gene TRBV10-3; TRBD1 agrees at 7 bases. The CDR3 consists of 16 residues. After removal of 0 bases from V and 7 bases from J, the junction contained 6 bases not matched to a gene. In germline, CDR1 is ENHRY, CDR2 SYGVKD. The CDR3: CAISESRTGGNSPLHF. The CDR3 DNA is TGTGCCATCAGTGAGTCGAGGACAGGAGGAAATTCACCCCTCCACTTT.

The rearrangement joins TRBV9 to TRBJ2-3, with no clear D. The CDR3 consists of 12 residues. CDR1 and CDR2 (germline): SGDLS, YYNGEE. V was shortened by 4 bases and J by 11 bases, with 14 bases between the two germline ends. In DNA form, the CDR3 reads TGTGCCAGCAGCTCCCGAGAGCCCGGGCAGTATTTT. It specifies CASSSREPGQYF. The full variable domain, with the rest looked up from reference TRBV9 and TRBJ2-3, is DSGVTQTPKHLITATGQRVTLRCSPRSGDLSVYWYQQSLDQGLQFLIQYYNGEERAKGNILERFSAQQFPDLHSELNLSSLELGDSALYFCASSSREPGQYFGPGTRLTVL.

V usage is TRBV4-2 and J usage is TRBJ1-1; the D gene is possibly TRBD1 (5 bases). The CDR3 consists of 13 residues. The germline V gene encodes CDR1 LGHNA and CDR2 YNFKEQ. Trimming removed 3 bases from V and 8 bases from J, with 13 bases in between. DNA for the CDR3: TGTGCCAGCAGCCAGACCAGGGAGGGAGAAGCTTTCTTT. Translated, it gives CASSQTREGEAFF.

This chain links TRBV19 with TRBJ1-1; TRBD1 aligns across 8 bases. Trimming cost V 5 bases and J 4 bases; bases outside gene matches: 6. This CDR3 has 14 amino acids. Germline lookup yields CDR1 LNHDA and CDR2 SQIVND (reference sequence). The CDR3 sequence is CASSVTGGVTEAFF. The CDR3 nucleotides are TGTGCCAGTAGTGTTACAGGGGGTGTCACTGAAGCTTTCTTT.

This clone came up once. This chain joins TRBV19 and TRBJ1-4; D is undetermined. Trimming shortened V by 7 bases and J by 7 bases, and 10 bases separated the two germline ends. CDR3 length: 12 residues. The germline gives CDR1 LNHDA, CDR2 SQIVND (reference sequence). The CDR3, as DNA: TGTGCCAGTACTCGCTCCAGTGAAAAACTGTTTTTT. Translation gives CASTRSSEKLFF.

In this sample, this clone turned up a few times. This rearrangement joins TRBV2 to TRBJ1-5; no reliable D call. CDR1 and CDR2 (germline): SNHLY, FYNNEI. CDR3 length: 13 amino acids. The V gene lost 6 bases and the J gene lost 2 bases, with 8 bases spanning the gap. The chain's CDR3 is CASSPQGNQPQHF. In nucleotides, the CDR3 is TGTGCCAGCAGCCCCCAGGGCAATCAGCCCCAGCATTTT.

V is TRBV6-5 and J is TRBJ1-5, with 7 bases lining up with TRBD1. Germline V gene sequence: CDR1 MNHEY, CDR2 SVGAGI. The V segment lost 8 bases and the J segment 8 bases; nucleotides outside the gene matches: 12. CDR3 length: 14 residues. CDR3 sequence (DNA): TGTGCCAGCGCTACAGGGGACGTTGATAAGCCCCAGCATTTT. Amino acid sequence: CASATGDVDKPQHF.

V and J are TRBV13 and TRBJ2-2; TRBD1 might be the D (5 bases). Trimming left V 0 bases short and J 1 base short, with 15 bases between. The CDR3 is 18 residues long. Germline assignment: CDR1 PRHDT and CDR2 FYEKMQ (reference sequence). CDR3 nucleotides: TGTGCCAGCAGCTTAGGCAGGAAGGGGCAGGTGAACACCGGGGAGCTGTTTTTT. Protein sequence: CASSLGRKGQVNTGELFF.

The V call is TRBV7-9, the J call TRBJ2-7, with 9 bases matching TRBD1. Looked up from germline, CDR1 is SEHNR and CDR2 is FQNEAQ (reference sequence). This CDR3 is built from 15 residues. Trimming removed 8 bases from V and 6 bases from J; junction bases left unmatched: 14. As DNA, the CDR3 is TGTGCCAGCGGCCAAACCGGGACAGGGCTCGGCGAGCAGTACTTC. Amino acid sequence: CASGQTGTGLGEQYF.

This chain joins TRBV5-1 and TRBJ1-5, with 8 bases identical to TRBD1. With V trimmed by 3 bases and J by 2 bases, 7 bases remained unmatched. Per germline, CDR1 SGHRS and CDR2 YFSETQ. This CDR3 is 16 amino acids long. The chain's CDR3 is CASSWGQALGNQPQHF. The CDR3 DNA sequence: TGCGCCAGCAGCTGGGGACAGGCGCTCGGCAATCAGCCCCAGCATTTT.

This chain connects TRBV4-2 to TRBJ2-7; possibly TRBD2 for D (6 bases). Trimming shortened V by 5 bases and J by 0 bases, and 14 bases separated the two germline ends. The germline CDR1 and CDR2 sequences are LGHNA and YNFKEQ. CDR3 length: 15 amino acids. CDR3 in DNA: TGTGCCAGCAGCGCCCGGGACTCCGACTCCTACGAGCAGTACTTC. Translated: CASSARDSDSYEQYF.

V gene TRBV19 combines with J gene TRBJ2-5; possible D gene TRBD1, 5 bases. V shed 5 bases and J shed 0 bases, with 10 bases lying between them. Germline V gene sequence: CDR1 LNHDA, CDR2 SQIVND (reference sequence). CDR3 length: 14 residues. The CDR3 reads CASSAGQYQETQYF. The CDR3 nucleotides read TGTGCCAGTAGTGCAGGGCAGTACCAAGAGACCCAGTACTTC.

The V and J genes are TRBV27 and TRBJ2-1; D unresolved. The CDR3 spans 16 residues. Trimming stripped 9 bases from V and 8 bases from J, with 26 bases between. Germline V lookup: CDR1 MNHEY, CDR2 SMNVEV (reference sequence). The CDR3 is CASHPLVAATWDEQFF. DNA of the CDR3: TGTGCCAGTCATCCCCTTGTGGCGGCGACTTGGGATGAGCAGTTCTTC.

This clone appeared once. This rearrangement joins TRBV27 to TRBJ2-2, with a tentative D call TRBD2 (6 bases). This CDR3 is 16 amino acids long. From germline, CDR1 is MNHEY and CDR2 SMNVEV (reference sequence). Trimming removed 3 bases from V and 0 bases from J, with 11 bases in between. This CDR3 is CASSLTRPTNTGELFF. The CDR3 coding sequence is TGTGCCAGCAGTTTGACTAGACCCACGAACACCGGGGAGCTGTTTTTT.

V is TRBV7-2 and J is TRBJ2-7, with 9 bases fitting TRBD2. Per germline, CDR1 SGHTA and CDR2 FQGNSA. Losses at the gene ends were 3 bases for V and 2 bases for J; bases not matched to a gene: 2. The CDR3 consists of 14 residues. The CDR3 nucleotides read TGTGCCAGCAGCTTTGCGGGAGGGCCCTACGAGCAGTACTTC. This encodes CASSFAGGPYEQYF.

The chain uses TRBV28 and TRBJ2-1; 12 nucleotides align to TRBD2. Germline CDR1 is MDHEN and CDR2 is SYDVKM. Trimming at V came to 6 bases and at J to 4 bases, leaving 4 bases not matched to a gene. The CDR3 length is 15 residues. The CDR3 DNA reads TGTGCCAGCAGCGCCGGACTAGCGGGATACAATGAGCAGTTCTTC. Protein sequence: CASSAGLAGYNEQFF.

The chain uses TRBV28 and TRBJ2-3, with a possible D match to TRBD2 (6 bases). The V end was cut by 5 bases, the J end by 2 bases, with 14 bases between. Germline V gives CDR1 MDHEN, CDR2 SYDVKM. This CDR3 comprises 15 residues. The CDR3 reads CASSVTWGDTDTQYF. The CDR3, as DNA: TGTGCCAGCAGTGTCACGTGGGGGGACACAGATACGCAGTATTTT.

The chain carries TRBV2 and TRBJ1-1; 7 nucleotides match TRBD1. Trimming at V came to 6 bases and at J to 6 bases, leaving 16 bases not matched to a gene. The germline CDR1 and CDR2 sequences are SNHLY and FYNNEI. This CDR3 has 16 amino acids. The DNA for the CDR3 is TGTGCCAGCAGCCCCACAGGGGTCAATCCGGTTGCTGAAGCTTTCTTT. Translated, it gives CASSPTGVNPVAEAFF. The full variable domain, completed using reference TRBV2 and TRBJ1-1, is EPEVTQTPSHQVTQMGQEVILRCVPISNHLYFYWYRQILGQKVEFLVSFYNNEISEKSEIFDDQFSVERPDGSNFTLKIRSTKLEDSAMYFCASSPTGVNPVAEAFFGQGTRLTVV.

This clone was recorded once. The rearrangement links TRBV20-1 to TRBJ1-1, with a possible D match to TRBD1 (5 bases). Germline V CDR1 and CDR2: DFQATT, SNEGSKA (reference sequence). CDR3 size: 11 residues. CDR3 loop: CPPTGGTEAFF. DNA of the CDR3: TGCCCCCCCACCGGGGGAACTGAAGCTTTCTTT.

The chain joins TRBV20-1 to TRBJ2-3; the match to TRBD2 covers 9 bases. V dropped 3 bases and J dropped 1; count of bases not matched to a gene: 8. CDR1 DFQATT and CDR2 SNEGSKA come from the germline V gene (reference sequence). The CDR3 has 16 residues. The CDR3 spells CSASGLLAGRTDTQYF. CDR3 DNA: TGCAGTGCTAGTGGACTACTAGCGGGCCGCACAGATACGCAGTATTTT.

The rearrangement joins TRBV6-6 to TRBJ2-7; TRBD2 matches at 8 bases. Germline assignment: CDR1 MNHNY and CDR2 SVGAGI (reference sequence). The V and J ends lost 0 bases and 3 bases, in that order; junction bases with no gene match: 7. CDR3 length equals 16 residues. The CDR3 DNA sequence: TGTGCCAGCAGTTACTCGTATTTAGCGGGGAACTACGAGCAGTACTTC. This gives the protein CASSYSYLAGNYEQYF.

This rearrangement joins TRBV28 to TRBJ1-1; D unclear. The V end lost 2 bases, the J end lost 1 base, and 11 bases lay between the germline ends. The CDR3 length is 15 residues. CDR1 is MDHEN, CDR2 SYDVKM, per germline. The CDR3, as DNA: TGTGCCAGCAGTTTAGACGCAGGTCGGAACACTGAAGCTTTCTTT. Protein product: CASSLDAGRNTEAFF.

This clone was seen a handful of times. The rearrangement joins TRBV29-1 to TRBJ2-7; 7 bases are shared with TRBD1. J gave up 4 bases and V 2 bases, and 8 bases lay outside the gene matches. There are 14 residues in the CDR3. The germline gives CDR1 SQVTM, CDR2 ANQGSEA. The CDR3 DNA reads as TGCAGCGTTGAAATCGGGACAGCTGTGTACGAGCAGTACTTC. It is translated as CSVEIGTAVYEQYF.

This chain joins TRBV19 and TRBJ1-5, with TRBD1 matching 9 bases. V lost 5 bases and J lost 5; bases outside the gene matches: 4. This CDR3 comprises 14 residues. The germline V gene encodes CDR1 LNHDA and CDR2 SQIVND (reference sequence). CDR3 nucleotide sequence: TGTGCCAGTAGTCAACAGGGGGCTGATCAGCCCCAGCATTTT. Translation: CASSQQGADQPQHF.

The CDR3 loop reads CSVEGAKPRADTQYF. In DNA, the CDR3 is TGCAGCGTTGAGGGGGCGAAACCCCGAGCAGATACGCAGTATTTT. The chain recombines TRBV29-1 with TRBJ2-3; TRBD1 might be the D (6 bases). V was clipped by 3 bases and J by 4 bases, with 17 bases between them. CDR3 length equals 15 residues. In germline, CDR1 is SQVTM, CDR2 ANQGSEA.